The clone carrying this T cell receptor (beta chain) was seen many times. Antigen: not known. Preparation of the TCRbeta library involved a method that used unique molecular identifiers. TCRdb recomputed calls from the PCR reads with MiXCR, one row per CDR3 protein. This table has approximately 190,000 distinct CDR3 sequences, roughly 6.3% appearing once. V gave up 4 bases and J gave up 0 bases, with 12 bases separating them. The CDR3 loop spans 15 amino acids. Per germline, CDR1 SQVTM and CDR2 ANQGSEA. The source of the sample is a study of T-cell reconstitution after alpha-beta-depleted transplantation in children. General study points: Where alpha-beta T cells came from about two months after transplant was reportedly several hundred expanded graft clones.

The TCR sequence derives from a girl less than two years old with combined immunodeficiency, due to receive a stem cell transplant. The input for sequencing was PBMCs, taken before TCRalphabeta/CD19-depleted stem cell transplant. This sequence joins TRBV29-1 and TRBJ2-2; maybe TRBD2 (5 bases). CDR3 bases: TGCAGCGTTGGTACGAGCGGAGCGAACACCGGGGAGCTGTTTTTT. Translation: CSVGTSGANTGELFF.